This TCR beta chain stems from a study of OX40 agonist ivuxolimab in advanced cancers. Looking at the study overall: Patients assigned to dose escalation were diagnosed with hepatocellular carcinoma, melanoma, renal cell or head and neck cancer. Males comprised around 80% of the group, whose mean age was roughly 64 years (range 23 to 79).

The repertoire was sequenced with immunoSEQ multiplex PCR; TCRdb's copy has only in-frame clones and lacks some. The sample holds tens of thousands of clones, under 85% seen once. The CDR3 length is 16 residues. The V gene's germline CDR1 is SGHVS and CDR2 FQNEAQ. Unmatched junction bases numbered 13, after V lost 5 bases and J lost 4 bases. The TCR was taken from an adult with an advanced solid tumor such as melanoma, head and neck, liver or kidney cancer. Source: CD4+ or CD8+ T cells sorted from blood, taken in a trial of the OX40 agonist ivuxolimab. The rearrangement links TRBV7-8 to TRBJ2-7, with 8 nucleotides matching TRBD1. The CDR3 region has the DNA TGTGCCAGCAGCCCCAACGGGGACAGGTGGGCATACGAGCAGTACTTC. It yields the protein CASSPNGDRWAYEQYF. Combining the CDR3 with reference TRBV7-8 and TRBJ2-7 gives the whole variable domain GAGVSQSPRYKVAKRGQDVALRCDPISGHVSLFWYQQALGQGPEFLTYFQNEAQLDKSGLPSDRFFAERPEGSVSTLKIQRTQQEDSAVYLCASSPNGDRWAYEQYFGPGTRLTVT.